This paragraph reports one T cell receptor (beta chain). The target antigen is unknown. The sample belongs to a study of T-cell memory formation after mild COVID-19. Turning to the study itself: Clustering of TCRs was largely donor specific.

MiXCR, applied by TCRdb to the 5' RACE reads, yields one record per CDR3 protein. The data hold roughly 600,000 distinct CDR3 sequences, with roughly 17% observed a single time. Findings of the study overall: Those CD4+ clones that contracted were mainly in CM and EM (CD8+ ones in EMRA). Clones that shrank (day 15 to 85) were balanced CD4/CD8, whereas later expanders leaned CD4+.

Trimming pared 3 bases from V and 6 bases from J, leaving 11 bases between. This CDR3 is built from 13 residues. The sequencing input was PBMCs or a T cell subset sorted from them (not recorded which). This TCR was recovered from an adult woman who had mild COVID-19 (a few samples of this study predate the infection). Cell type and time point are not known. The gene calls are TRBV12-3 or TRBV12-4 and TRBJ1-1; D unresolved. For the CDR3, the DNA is TGTGCCAGCAGTTTCGAGGGTATGGCTGAAGCTTTCTTT. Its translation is CASSFEGMAEAFF.